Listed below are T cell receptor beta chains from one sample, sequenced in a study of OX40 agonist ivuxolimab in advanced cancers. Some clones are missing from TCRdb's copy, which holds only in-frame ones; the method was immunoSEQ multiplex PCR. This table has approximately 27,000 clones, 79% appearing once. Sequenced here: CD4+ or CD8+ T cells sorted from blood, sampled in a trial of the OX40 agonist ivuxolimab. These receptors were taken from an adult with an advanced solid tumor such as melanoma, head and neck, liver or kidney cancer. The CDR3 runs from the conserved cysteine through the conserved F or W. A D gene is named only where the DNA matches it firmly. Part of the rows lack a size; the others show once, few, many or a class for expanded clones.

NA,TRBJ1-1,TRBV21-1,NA,CANPMNTEAFF,TGTGCCAACCCTATGAACACTGAAGCTTTCTTT
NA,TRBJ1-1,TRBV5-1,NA,CASSLSGGLNTEAFF,TGCGCCAGCAGCTTGTCCGGTGGGTTGAACACTGAAGCTTTCTTT
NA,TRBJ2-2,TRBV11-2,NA,CASSLGGRVGTGELFF,TGTGCCAGCAGCTTAGGGGGCAGGGTGGGCACCGGGGAGCTGTTTTTT
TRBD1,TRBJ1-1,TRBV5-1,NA,CASSLVGTGGFTEAFF,TGCGCCAGCAGCTTGGTCGGGACAGGGGGATTTACTGAAGCTTTCTTT
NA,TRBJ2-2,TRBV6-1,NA,CASSDLGTIFTGELFF,TGTGCCAGCAGTGACCTTGGGACAATATTCACCGGGGAGCTGTTTTTT
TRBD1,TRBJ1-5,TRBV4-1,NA,CASSQDWTGEIDQPRHF,TGCGCCAGCAGCCAAGATTGGACAGGGGAAATCGATCAGCCCCGGCATTTT
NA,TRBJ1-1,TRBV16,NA,CASSQRTANTEAFF,TGTGCCAGCAGCCAGAGGACGGCGAACACTGAAGCTTTCTTT
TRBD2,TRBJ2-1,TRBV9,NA,CASSATDDSGAYNEQFF,TGTGCCAGCAGCGCCACAGACGACAGCGGGGCGTACAATGAGCAGTTCTTC
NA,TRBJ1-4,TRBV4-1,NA,CASSRDGGREKLFF,TGCGCCAGCAGCCGGGACGGGGGGCGGGAAAAACTGTTTTTT
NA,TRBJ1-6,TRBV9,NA,CASSVDTGRASSPLHF,TGTGCCAGCAGCGTAGACACAGGCCGGGCCAGTTCACCCCTCCACTTT
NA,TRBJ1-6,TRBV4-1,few,CASSQEQAYNSPLHF,TGCGCCAGCAGCCAAGAACAGGCCTATAATTCACCCCTCCACTTT
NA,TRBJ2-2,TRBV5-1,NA,CASSLEPDRNTGELFF,TGCGCCAGCAGCTTGGAACCAGACCGGAACACCGGGGAGCTGTTTTTT
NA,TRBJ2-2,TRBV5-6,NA,CASSRTVNTGELFF,TGTGCCAGCAGCCGGACAGTGAACACCGGGGAGCTGTTTTTT
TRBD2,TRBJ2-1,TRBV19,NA,CASSIAGGLYNEQFF,TGTGCCAGTAGTATAGCGGGGGGACTATACAATGAGCAGTTCTTC
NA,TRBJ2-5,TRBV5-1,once,CASSLGTVQETQYF,TGCGCCAGCAGCTTGGGGACGGTCCAAGAGACCCAGTACTTC
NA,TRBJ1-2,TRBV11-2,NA,CASSSDGGWVGGYTF,TGTGCCAGCAGCTCCGATGGGGGGTGGGTTGGCGGCTACACCTTC
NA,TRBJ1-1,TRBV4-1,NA,CASSLRQWGDTEAFF,TGCGCCAGCAGCCTTCGGCAGTGGGGTGACACTGAAGCTTTCTTT
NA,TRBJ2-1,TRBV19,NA,CASSISSYNEQFF,TGTGCCAGTAGTATTTCCAGTTACAATGAGCAGTTCTTC
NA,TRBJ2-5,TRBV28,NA,CASSYPDSSETQYF,TGTGCCAGCAGTTATCCCGACAGTTCGGAGACCCAGTACTTC
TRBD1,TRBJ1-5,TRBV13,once,CASSRTGGLNQPQHF,TGTGCCAGCAGCCGTACAGGGGGCTTAAATCAGCCCCAGCATTTT
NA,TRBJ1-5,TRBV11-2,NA,CASSLEGGNNQPQHF,TGTGCCAGCAGCTTAGAGGGAGGGAACAATCAGCCCCAGCATTTT
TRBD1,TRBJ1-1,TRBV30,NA,CAWSEQGSLPAFF,TGTGCCTGGAGCGAACAGGGGTCCCTCCCAGCTTTCTTT
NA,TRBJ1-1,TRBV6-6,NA,CASIPQGQRNTEAFF,TGTGCCAGCATACCACAAGGCCAACGGAACACTGAAGCTTTCTTT
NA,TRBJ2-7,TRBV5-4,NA,CASSPTGGRYEQYF,TGTGCCAGCAGCCCGACCGGGGGTCGCTACGAGCAGTACTTC
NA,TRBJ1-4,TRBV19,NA,CASRPRGGLNEKLFF,TGTGCCAGTAGACCCCGGGGGGGGTTAAATGAAAAACTGTTTTTT
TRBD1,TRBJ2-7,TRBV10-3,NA,CAISEAQGVGEQYF,TGTGCCATCAGTGAGGCGCAGGGGGTCGGCGAGCAGTACTTC
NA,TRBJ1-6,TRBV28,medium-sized,CASTAGSSYNSPLHF,TGTGCCAGCACCGCCGGAAGCTCCTATAATTCACCCCTCCACTTT
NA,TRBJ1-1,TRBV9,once,CASSASGTVRTEAFF,TGTGCCAGCAGCGCGTCCGGGACGGTCAGGACTGAAGCTTTCTTT
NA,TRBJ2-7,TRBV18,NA,CASSPGTYSYEQYF,TGTGCCAGCTCCCCAGGGACATACTCCTACGAGCAGTACTTC
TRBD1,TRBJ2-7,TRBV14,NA,CASSQDSRGLREQYF,TGTGCCAGCAGCCAAGATAGCAGGGGGCTTAGAGAGCAGTACTTC
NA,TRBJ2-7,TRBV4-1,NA,CASSQDGGFYEQYF,TGCGCCAGCAGCCAAGATGGGGGTTTCTACGAGCAGTACTTC
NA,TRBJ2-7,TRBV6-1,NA,CASSDPLPSRTRGFEQYF,TGTGCCAGCAGTGACCCCCTACCCTCTAGGACTAGGGGGTTCGAGCAGTACTTC
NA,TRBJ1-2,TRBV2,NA,CASSPDTSPHGYTF,TGTGCCAGCAGTCCGGACACTTCCCCCCATGGCTACACCTTC
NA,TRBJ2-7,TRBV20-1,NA,CSAREGREQYF,TGCAGTGCTAGAGAGGGGCGCGAGCAGTACTTC
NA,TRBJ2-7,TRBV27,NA,CASSLVKDSYEQYF,TGTGCCAGCAGTTTAGTTAAGGATAGTTACGAGCAGTACTTC